This TCR beta chain was recovered during a study of vaccination effects on CD4 cells after COVID-19. ViraFEST used viral peptide pools to expand antigen-specific CD4+ T cells before sequencing. Cultured cells yielded isolated CD4+ T cells after 10 days. Of the BNT162b2 and mRNA-1273 vaccines, participants received two doses of one or the other. None of the vaccinated had previously contracted SARS-CoV-2, and their nucleocapsid antibodies tested negative. Each well held a few million PBMC cultured with roughly 9.7 ug/ml peptides and roughly 9 IU/ml IL-2. At days 3 and 7, half of the medium was exchanged for IL-2 medium. Study-wide results and limits: Sampling in the study covered few convalescent patients and included no early post-infection timepoints.

Note on this clone: Antigen specificity is unknown.

The CDR3 contains 15 residues. Trimming took 1 base from V and 0 from J, leaving 8 bases between them. In germline, CDR1 is SGHTA, CDR2 FQGNSA. The repertoire was sequenced with immunoSEQ multiplex PCR; TCRdb's copy has only in-frame clones and lacks some. The data show about 66,000 clones, with 76% seen just once and more than 0.85% held by the top ten. This receptor was identified in a human donor who received a COVID-19 vaccine. The V and J genes are TRBV7-2 and TRBJ2-3; D gene uncertain. The sample here was CD4+ T cells from PBMCs cultured with HCoV-OC43 spike peptides, taken after COVID-19 vaccination. The sample's subset: HCoV-OC43 spike overlapping peptide pool stimulation. CDR3 nucleotides: TGTGCCAGCAGCTTAGTAATGGCTAGCACAGATACGCAGTATTTT. It translates to CASSLVMASTDTQYF.